Presented here are 15 T cell receptor beta chains from one specimen sequenced in a study of blood T cell repertoires in COVID-19. Method: immunoSEQ multiplex PCR; TCRdb's copy keeps in-frame clones and lacks some. The sample shows 270,000 or so clones, around nine tenths of them seen only once. The sample comprised peripheral blood. Receptors originate from a middle-aged man with acute or convalescent COVID-19.

V usage is TRBV7-2 and J usage is TRBJ1-1, with 7 bases identical to TRBD1. The CDR3 totals 15 residues. Trimming at V came to 5 bases and at J to 4 bases, leaving 10 bases not matched to a gene. Germline V CDR1 and CDR2: SGHTA, FQGNSA. The CDR3 nucleotides read TGTGCCAGCAGCACCAACAGGGGTATGGGCACTGAAGCTTTCTTT. The encoded protein is CASSTNRGMGTEAFF. The full variable domain, completed using reference TRBV7-2 and TRBJ1-1, is GAGVSQSPSNKVTEKGKDVELRCDPISGHTALYWYRQSLGQGLEFLIYFQGNSAPDKSGLPSDRFSAERTGGSVSTLTIQRTQQEDSAVYLCASSTNRGMGTEAFFGQGTRLTVV.

On this clone itself: One junction end does not reproduce the germline sequence, and a read error may be involved. V and J are TRBV5-1 and TRBJ1-1; tentatively, D is TRBD1 (5 bases). Germline V gene data show CDR1 as SGHRS and CDR2 as YFSETQ. The CDR3 loop spans 11 amino acids. The CDR3 sequence: CASSLGPEAFF. In DNA form, the CDR3 reads TGCGCCAGCAGTTTGGGGCCAGAAGCTTTCTTT.

Notes on this clone: Other DNA sequences from this sample encode an identical CDR3 as well. The chain carries TRBV12-3 or TRBV12-4 and TRBJ2-2; D remains unclear. Deletions cut 1 base from V and 4 bases from J, with 4 bases between. This CDR3 contains 13 residues. CDR3 nucleotide sequence: TGTGCCAGCAGTTTAGTCGTCACCGGGGAGCTGTTTTTT. It is translated as CASSLVVTGELFF.

This chain links TRBV20-1 with TRBJ1-3, with D perhaps TRBD1 (5 bases). The V gene's germline CDR1 is DFQATT and CDR2 SNEGSKA (reference sequence). The CDR3 sequence is 14 residues long. V lost 3 bases, J lost 4 bases, and 13 bases lay in between. The CDR3 DNA sequence: TGCAGTGCTAGTGAGGCTAGGGGAGGAAACACCATATATTTT. It yields the protein CSASEARGGNTIYF.

The chain joins TRBV4-2 to TRBJ1-1; D is possibly TRBD1 (5 bases). CDR3 size: 13 residues. Germline loops: CDR1 LGHNA, CDR2 YNFKEQ. The V end was cut by 5 bases, the J end by 7 bases, with 14 bases between. The CDR3 bases are TGTGCCAGCAGCTCGAGGGGAGGCGATGAAGCTTTCTTT. Encoded protein: CASSSRGGDEAFF.

This clone was observed once. The genes are TRBV15 and TRBJ1-6; D is possibly TRBD1 (6 bases). The CDR3 length is 16 residues. V was cut by 1 base and J by 0 bases, with 7 bases left in between. Per germline, CDR1 LNHNV and CDR2 YYDKDF (reference sequence). The CDR3 region is CATSRGGPSYNSPLHF. DNA of the CDR3: TGTGCCACCAGCAGAGGGGGGCCCTCCTATAATTCACCCCTCCACTTT.

The genes are TRBV11-2 and TRBJ2-3; D gene unclear. The CDR3 loop spans 13 amino acids. The germline V and J ends were trimmed by 3 bases and 2 bases, with 6 bases remaining between them. CDR1 is SGHAT, CDR2 FQNNGV, per germline. This CDR3 is CASSFTVTDTQYF. In DNA form, the CDR3 reads TGTGCCAGCAGCTTCACAGTCACAGATACGCAGTATTTT.

In nucleotides, the CDR3 is TGTGCCAGCAGCTTGGCCCTGGGGCGGTACTACGAGCAGTACTTC. Its translation: CASSLALGRYYEQYF. This rearrangement joins TRBV5-5 to TRBJ2-7, with TRBD1 as a possible D gene (5 bases). The germline CDR1 and CDR2 sequences are SGHKS and YYEKEE (reference sequence). With 0 bases removed from V and 3 bases from J, the gap between germline ends came to 13 bases. This CDR3 has 15 amino acids.

V gene TRBV9 combines with J gene TRBJ2-2, with 7 bases lining up with TRBD2. CDR1 is SGDLS and CDR2 is YYNGEE in the germline V gene. The CDR3 totals 15 residues. The V gene end was trimmed by 4 bases and the J gene end by 7 bases; junction bases not matched to a gene: 10. The CDR3 loop is CASSSRGGADGELFF. The CDR3, as DNA: TGTGCCAGCAGCTCCCGGGGAGGGGCGGACGGGGAGCTGTTTTTT.

The chain uses TRBV19 and TRBJ1-3; 8 nucleotides match TRBD1. The CDR3 spans 16 residues. The germline CDR1 and CDR2 sequences are LNHDA and SQIVND (reference sequence). Unmatched junction bases numbered 9, after V lost 5 bases and J lost 3 bases. The CDR3 DNA follows: TGTGCCAGTAGTTTCCCCGGGACAGGACTTGGAAACACCATATATTTT. The encoded protein is CASSFPGTGLGNTIYF.

The V call is TRBV4-2, the J call TRBJ2-1; no firm D call. Germline CDR1 and CDR2: LGHNA and YNFKEQ. CDR3 length: 13 amino acids. Trimming took off 8 bases at V and 0 bases at J, with 8 bases between the two ends. CDR3 DNA: TGTGCCAGCGGGCAGAGCTCCTACAATGAGCAGTTCTTC. This codes for CASGQSSYNEQFF.

This rearrangement joins TRBV2 to TRBJ2-7, with a possible D match to TRBD2 (5 bases). Per germline, CDR1 SNHLY and CDR2 FYNNEI. This CDR3 is 13 amino acids long. Trimming left V 5 bases short and J 4 bases short, with 12 bases between. The CDR3, as DNA: TGTGCCAGCAGTCCCCGGGAATCTTACGAGCAGTACTTC. Protein product: CASSPRESYEQYF.

In its sample, this clone was seen a few times. The chain links TRBV9 to TRBJ1-5; D is perhaps TRBD1 (5 bases). Trimming stripped 4 bases from V and 4 bases from J, with 15 bases between. CDR3 size: 15 residues. Germline CDR1 SGDLS, CDR2 YYNGEE. DNA of the CDR3: TGTGCCAGCAGCCCTCGGGACTCAGGAAATCAGCCCCAGCATTTT. This gives the protein CASSPRDSGNQPQHF.

CDR3 residues: CASSVRGDSSGNTIYF. The CDR3 DNA follows: TGTGCCAGCAGCGTGAGAGGGGACAGCTCTGGAAACACCATATATTTT. The chain joins TRBV9 to TRBJ1-3, with 7 bases lining up with TRBD1. The CDR3 extends over 16 amino acids. Germline CDR1 is SGDLS and CDR2 is YYNGEE. With 2 bases clipped from V and 0 bases from J, the junction kept 5 bases outside the gene matches.

The J gene is TRBJ2-7, the V gene TRBV10-3; 9 nucleotides align to TRBD1. In germline, CDR1 is ENHRY, CDR2 SYGVKD. Trimming took 3 bases from V and 3 from J; bases not matched to a gene: 12. The CDR3 contains 17 residues. This chain's CDR3 is CAISERFTGQGIYEQYF. As DNA, the CDR3 is TGTGCCATCAGTGAAAGATTTACAGGACAGGGGATCTACGAGCAGTACTTC.